Listed below are T cell receptor beta chains from one sample, sequenced in a study of OX40 agonist ivuxolimab in advanced cancers. Produced via immunoSEQ multiplex PCR; TCRdb's table is partial and in-frame only. Of tens of thousands of clones in the sample, 80% were seen once. Sequenced here: CD4+ or CD8+ T cells sorted from blood, sampled in a trial of the OX40 agonist ivuxolimab. The receptors here all came from an adult with an advanced solid tumor such as melanoma, head and neck, liver or kidney cancer. The CDR3 runs from the conserved cysteine through the conserved F or W. A D gene is named only where the DNA matches it firmly. Clone size appears in some rows only: once, few, many, or a class for an expanded clone.

j_call	clone_size	v_call	d_call	cdr3_aa	cdr3_nt
TRBJ1-3	.	TRBV5-1	TRBD1	CASSPGQNSGNTIYF	TGCGCCAGCAGCCCGGGACAGAACTCTGGAAACACCATATATTTT
TRBJ1-2	.	TRBV28	.	CASSLDQGRGGYTF	TGTGCCAGCAGTTTAGATCAGGGGCGGGGTGGCTACACCTTC
TRBJ2-2	.	TRBV7-2	TRBD2	CASSLAASGSITGELFF	TGTGCCAGCAGCTTAGCGGCTAGCGGGAGTATCACCGGGGAGCTGTTTTTT
TRBJ1-1	few	TRBV19	TRBD1	CASSIGQARGNTEAFF	TGTGCCAGTAGTATCGGACAGGCCCGGGGGAACACTGAAGCTTTCTTT
TRBJ1-2	.	TRBV5-1	TRBD1	CASSTGGAGTGYTF	TGCGCCAGCAGTACAGGGGGCGCCGGGACTGGCTACACCTTC
TRBJ2-3	.	TRBV2	.	CASSPKGADTQYF	TGTGCCAGCAGTCCCAAAGGGGCAGATACGCAGTATTTT
TRBJ1-5	.	TRBV19	TRBD1	CASSDGTGWQPQHF	TGTGCCAGTAGCGATGGGACAGGTTGGCAGCCCCAGCATTTT
TRBJ1-5	.	TRBV28	.	CASSPTPVGPQHF	TGTGCCAGCAGTCCAACCCCAGTCGGACCCCAGCATTTT
TRBJ2-7	.	TRBV7-2	.	CASSLSPREEKEQYF	TGTGCCAGCAGCTTAAGCCCGAGGGAGGAAAAAGAGCAGTACTTC
TRBJ1-5	few	TRBV5-6	.	CASRAAENSNQPQHF	TGTGCCAGCAGGGCAGCTGAAAATAGCAATCAGCCCCAGCATTTT
TRBJ1-3	.	TRBV6-5	TRBD1	CASSLQGFSGNTIYF	TGTGCCAGCAGCCTACAGGGGTTCTCTGGAAACACCATATATTTT
TRBJ2-7	once	TRBV4-1	TRBD1	CASSWGTGAVVAQYF	TGCGCCAGCAGCTGGGGGACAGGGGCCGTGGTAGCGCAGTACTTC
TRBJ1-1	.	TRBV28	.	CASSSPVGIGGAFF	TGTGCCAGCAGCTCCCCTGTGGGAATCGGGGGAGCTTTCTTT
TRBJ2-3	.	TRBV18	TRBD2	CASSPGTSGTDTQYF	TGTGCCAGCTCACCAGGGACTAGCGGCACAGATACGCAGTATTTT
TRBJ2-5	once	TRBV10-3	.	CAISAQGGGETQYF	TGTGCCATCAGTGCGCAGGGGGGAGGAGAGACCCAGTACTTC
TRBJ1-5	.	TRBV28	TRBD1	CASSWTGVGWNQPQHF	TGTGCCAGCAGTTGGACAGGGGTCGGCTGGAATCAGCCCCAGCATTTT
TRBJ1-3	.	TRBV28	.	CASSPEISGNTIYF	TGTGCCAGCAGCCCAGAAATCTCTGGAAACACCATATATTTT
TRBJ2-1	.	TRBV4-3	.	CASSQDLSSYNEQFF	TGCGCCAGCAGCCAAGACCTGAGCTCCTACAATGAGCAGTTCTTC
TRBJ1-2	.	TRBV19	.	CASSMTYYGYTF	TGTGCCAGTAGTATGACATACTATGGCTACACCTTC
TRBJ1-3	.	TRBV10-3	.	CAISESPVPGNTIYF	TGTGCCATCAGTGAGTCCCCGGTTCCCGGAAACACCATATATTTT
TRBJ1-2	.	TRBV2	.	CASKWGERGYTF	TGTGCCAGCAAATGGGGGGAGCGAGGCTACACCTTC
TRBJ1-3	.	TRBV5-1	TRBD1	CASSPRGLLAGNTIYF	TGCGCCAGCAGCCCTAGGGGGCTACTAGCGGGAAACACCATATATTTT
TRBJ1-3	.	TRBV25-1	.	CASSRGVGDTIYF	TGTGCCAGCAGTAGAGGAGTGGGGGACACCATATATTTT
TRBJ1-2	.	TRBV19	TRBD1	CASKTTGAGGYTF	TGTGCCAGTAAGACGACAGGGGCGGGTGGCTACACCTTC
TRBJ2-6	.	TRBV5-5	TRBD1	CASSLDRGVSGANVLTF	TGTGCCAGCAGCCTGGACAGGGGGGTCTCTGGGGCCAACGTCCTGACTTTC
TRBJ2-7	few	TRBV6-5	TRBD1	CASSYGRDRDYEQYF	TGTGCCAGCAGTTACGGCCGGGACAGGGACTACGAGCAGTACTTC
TRBJ2-3	.	TRBV4-1	.	CASSQEAQGGTDTQYF	TGCGCCAGCAGCCAAGAGGCCCAGGGAGGCACAGATACGCAGTATTTT
TRBJ2-5	.	TRBV25-1	TRBD2	CASTLAGTRETQYF	TGTGCCAGCACTTTAGCGGGAACGAGAGAGACCCAGTACTTC
TRBJ1-1	.	TRBV10-1	.	CASSESGRNTEAFF	TGCGCCAGCAGTGAGTCGGGCAGGAACACTGAAGCTTTCTTT
TRBJ1-1	.	TRBV11-2	.	CASSYRANTEAFF	TGTGCCAGCAGTTACCGGGCTAACACTGAAGCTTTCTTT
TRBJ2-1	.	TRBV4-1	.	CASSQQGPSYNEQFF	TGCGCCAGCAGCCAACAGGGGCCCTCCTACAATGAGCAGTTCTTC
TRBJ2-5	.	TRBV7-9	.	CASSNPPRQRSGTQYF	TGTGCCAGCAGCAACCCTCCGAGACAGCGATCGGGGACCCAGTACTTC
TRBJ2-1	.	TRBV6-5	TRBD2	CASSTTSAYNEQFF	TGTGCCAGCAGTACAACTAGCGCATACAATGAGCAGTTCTTC
TRBJ2-7	.	TRBV28	.	CASSFHMSSYEQYF	TGTGCCAGCAGTTTTCACATGAGCTCCTACGAGCAGTACTTC
TRBJ1-1	.	TRBV28	.	CASRRTGEAFF	TGTGCCAGCAGACGGACGGGTGAAGCTTTCTTT
TRBJ1-2	.	TRBV30	.	CAWSEGFGYGYTF	TGTGCCTGGAGTGAAGGGTTTGGCTATGGCTACACCTTC
TRBJ2-3	.	TRBV7-9	TRBD2	CASSEGLAGRTDTQYF	TGTGCCAGCAGCGAAGGACTAGCGGGAAGGACAGATACGCAGTATTTT